These 26 T cell receptor beta chains share one sample of origin, sequenced in a study of T cell repertoires in cytomegalovirus infection. MiXCR was run by TCRdb on the reads, yielding one entry per CDR3 protein. Counted here are 350,000 to 450,000 distinct CDR3 sequences, 15% to 20% occurring once; the ten biggest clones make up around 10%. The sequenced sample was PBMCs. These receptor sequences come from a human donor in good health (CMV status not recorded). Some clones in this sample may be carry-over from other donors' samples.

This clonotype has only a few counts. The rearrangement uses TRBV4-1 and TRBJ2-7, with TRBD1 matching 8 bases. Germline-derived CDR1 and CDR2 are MGHRA and YSYEKL. V shed 1 base, J shed 3 bases, and the junction held 8 bases outside the gene matches. CDR3 length: 16 residues. CDR3 nucleotide sequence: TGCGCCAGCAGCCAAGGGGGGACAGGAGGAGACTACGAGCAGTACTTC. This gives the protein CASSQGGTGGDYEQYF.

This clonotype was counted at least ten times. CDR3 loop: CASSLTGAHEQYF. CDR3 nucleotides: TGTGCCAGCAGCTTAACCGGGGCGCACGAGCAGTACTTC. The rearrangement links TRBV7-6 to TRBJ2-7; either TRBD1 or TRBD2 may fit D (5 bases each). Germline V gene sequence: CDR1 SGHVS, CDR2 FNYEAQ. The CDR3 consists of 13 residues. Trimming shortened V by 2 bases and J by 5 bases, and 10 bases separated the two germline ends.

V gene TRBV20-1 combines with J gene TRBJ2-3; 7 nucleotides line up with TRBD1. This CDR3 contains 14 residues. V was clipped by 0 bases and J by 6 bases; unmatched bases: 6. CDR1 DFQATT and CDR2 SNEGSKA come from the germline V gene (reference sequence). The CDR3 DNA reads as TGCAGTGCTAGAGATCGAAGGGGGCTGGATACGCAGTATTTT. Translation gives CSARDRRGLDTQYF.

This clonotype was found a few times. J is TRBJ1-4 and V is TRBV20-1, with a tentative D call TRBD1 (6 bases). V shed 6 bases and J shed 2 bases, with 22 bases lying between them. Germline V gene lookup returns CDR1 DFQATT and CDR2 SNEGSKA (reference sequence). The CDR3 totals 17 residues. The CDR3 DNA follows: TGCAGTGCCACAGGAAGGGGGGGGCCTGGGACTAATGAAAAACTGTTTTTT. It is translated as CSATGRGGPGTNEKLFF.

V and J are TRBV6-5 and TRBJ2-5; the match to TRBD1 covers 7 bases. Germline V lookup: CDR1 MNHEY, CDR2 SVGAGI. Trimming took 10 bases from V and 7 from J; bases not matched to a gene: 15. This CDR3 region has 14 residues. DNA of the CDR3: TGTGCCACCAACGTGCCCGGGACAGAGGGGACCCAGTACTTC. It encodes CATNVPGTEGTQYF.

The chain has TRBV11-2 and TRBJ2-2, with 7 bases matching TRBD2. Germline V gene sequence: CDR1 SGHAT, CDR2 FQNNGV. This CDR3 is built from 15 residues. With V trimmed by 5 bases and J by 6 bases, 9 bases remained unmatched. The CDR3 loop is CASSRLAGLPGELFF. Written as DNA, the CDR3 is TGTGCCAGCAGCAGACTAGCTGGGCTCCCCGGGGAGCTGTTTTTT.

V is TRBV6-6 and J is TRBJ2-7; D might be TRBD1 (5 bases). This CDR3 comprises 13 residues. The germline V gene has CDR1 MNHNY and CDR2 SVGAGI (reference sequence). Trimming took 2 bases from V and 6 from J, leaving 11 bases between them. Here the CDR3 DNA reads TGTGCCAGCAGTTACCCGTTTCAGGGCGAGCAGTACTTC. It translates to CASSYPFQGEQYF.

This clonotype was observed a few times. This rearrangement joins TRBV7-9 to TRBJ1-4; 9 bases align to TRBD1. The CDR3 sequence is 14 residues long. From germline, CDR1 is SEHNR and CDR2 FQNEAQ (reference sequence). V lost 4 bases to trimming and J lost 12 bases; unmatched junction nucleotides: 9. For the CDR3, the DNA is TGTGCCAGCAGCTCGGACGGGACAGGGTTGGAACTGTTTTTT. This encodes CASSSDGTGLELFF.

This clonotype was seen more than once but under ten times. The chain links TRBV20-1 to TRBJ2-5; the match to TRBD2 covers 8 bases. Trimming took 0 bases from V and 5 from J; bases not matched to a gene: 14. Germline values: CDR1 DFQATT, CDR2 SNEGSKA (reference sequence). CDR3 length equals 17 residues. For the CDR3, the DNA is TGCAGTGCTAGAGATCACCGACGACTGACTAGCGTGGAGACCCAGTACTTC. As protein: CSARDHRRLTSVETQYF.

This clonotype was counted at least ten times. This chain links TRBV7-2 with TRBJ2-7; TRBD2 aligns across 11 bases. V shed 6 bases and J 6 bases; nucleotides not matched to a gene: 4. Germline CDR1 SGHTA, CDR2 FQGNSA. CDR3 length equals 13 residues. The CDR3 coding sequence is TGTGCCAGCAGACTAGCGGGAGCTGGCGAGCAGTACTTC. It specifies CASRLAGAGEQYF.

This clonotype was seen at least ten times. V gene TRBV7-9 combines with J gene TRBJ2-1, with 11 bases identical to TRBD2. Germline trimming cut 3 bases from V and 1 base from J; bases unmatched to any gene: 5. Germline V lookup: CDR1 SEHNR, CDR2 FQNEAQ (reference sequence). CDR3 length: 17 amino acids. CDR3 nucleotide sequence: TGTGCCAGCAGCTTTCCGACTAGCGGGATATCCTACAATGAGCAGTTCTTC. Translation gives CASSFPTSGISYNEQFF.

Many counts were recorded for this clonotype. This rearrangement joins TRBV12-3 or TRBV12-4 to TRBJ2-7; TRBD2 matches at 14 bases. Unmatched junction bases numbered 13, after V lost 7 bases and J lost 2 bases. This CDR3 has 18 amino acids. CDR3 DNA: TGTGCCAGCACCCCGGGCGGACTAGCGGGAGGAAGGGCCTACGAGCAGTACTTC. It specifies CASTPGGLAGGRAYEQYF.

In this sample, this clonotype turned up a few times. The chain carries TRBV5-4 and TRBJ2-5; TRBD2 is a possible D gene (6 bases). CDR3 length: 14 residues. V was trimmed by 4 bases and J by 1 base, leaving 11 bases between them. Per the germline V gene, CDR1 is SGHNT and CDR2 is YYREEE (reference sequence). CDR3 loop: CASSHSGSQETQYF. CDR3 nucleotides: TGTGCCAGCAGCCATAGCGGAAGCCAAGAGACCCAGTACTTC.

The gene calls are TRBV5-4 and TRBJ2-6; 10 bases agree with TRBD2. Germline assignment: CDR1 SGHNT and CDR2 YYREEE (reference sequence). V lost 1 base and J lost 4; bases outside the gene matches: 8. The CDR3 extends over 18 amino acids. The CDR3 spells CASSLQRGGFIGANVLTF. CDR3 DNA sequence: TGTGCCAGCAGCTTGCAGCGGGGGGGCTTTATCGGGGCCAACGTCCTGACTTTC.

J is TRBJ2-7 and V is TRBV5-1, with 7 bases identical to TRBD2. The V gene end was trimmed by 0 bases and the J gene end by 3 bases; junction bases not matched to a gene: 3. CDR1 and CDR2 from the germline V gene are SGHRS and YFSETQ. The CDR3 is 14 residues long. CDR3 sequence reads: CASSLVRGDYEQYF. DNA for the CDR3: TGCGCCAGCAGCTTGGTTCGGGGGGACTACGAGCAGTACTTC.

The chain couples TRBV5-4 to TRBJ2-5; TRBD2 agrees at 13 bases. The CDR3 totals 15 residues. CDR1 and CDR2 (germline): SGHNT, YYREEE (reference sequence). The ends lost 4 bases at V and 5 bases at J; junction bases unmatched: 5. The CDR3 reads CASSGGLAGNETQYF. CDR3 nucleotides: TGTGCCAGCAGCGGGGGACTAGCGGGAAACGAGACCCAGTACTTC.

J is TRBJ1-1 and V is TRBV5-1; 7 bases align to TRBD1. Germline loops: CDR1 SGHRS, CDR2 YFSETQ. Germline trimming cut 0 bases from V and 0 bases from J; bases unmatched to any gene: 5. This CDR3 is built from 16 residues. In DNA, the CDR3 is TGCGCCAGCAGCTTGGTAAAGGGGGCTTTGAACACTGAAGCTTTCTTT. Its translation: CASSLVKGALNTEAFF.

This chain joins TRBV20-1 and TRBJ2-5; TRBD2 agrees at 12 bases. The trim removed 5 bases at V and 5 bases at J, leaving 15 bases unmatched. Germline CDR1 reads DFQATT; CDR2 reads SNEGSKA (reference sequence). The CDR3 is made up of 17 amino acids. CDR3 sequence reads: CSAVNDRRLAGVETQYF. CDR3 nucleotide sequence: TGCAGTGCTGTGAATGACCGAAGACTAGCGGGAGTTGAGACCCAGTACTTC.

This clonotype has ten or more counts. The chain recombines TRBV5-4 with TRBJ2-2; 7 nucleotides line up with TRBD1. The V gene end was trimmed by 4 bases and the J gene end by 1 base; junction bases not matched to a gene: 10. This CDR3 spans 17 amino acids. The germline gives CDR1 SGHNT, CDR2 YYREEE (reference sequence). The CDR3: CASSPGTEKGNTGELFF. DNA of the CDR3: TGTGCCAGCAGCCCCGGGACAGAGAAGGGGAACACCGGGGAGCTGTTTTTT.

This clonotype turned up a few times. The rearrangement links TRBV3-1 to TRBJ1-1; a possible D gene is TRBD1 (5 bases). The CDR3 is 13 amino acids. Germline assignment: CDR1 LGHDT and CDR2 YNNKEL (reference sequence). V was clipped by 3 bases and J by 5 bases, with 10 bases between them. The CDR3 region has the DNA TGTGCCAGCAGCCAGCAGGGATGGACTGAAGCTTTCTTT. It is translated as CASSQQGWTEAFF.

This clonotype appeared a few times. This chain joins TRBV29-1 and TRBJ2-1; 16 bases map to TRBD2. V dropped 4 bases and J dropped 3; count of bases not matched to a gene: 3. Germline-derived CDR1 and CDR2 are SQVTM and ANQGSEA. This CDR3 is built from 16 residues. The CDR3 is CSVAGLAGGRYNEQFF. The DNA of the CDR3 is TGCAGCGTTGCGGGACTAGCGGGAGGGCGCTACAATGAGCAGTTCTTC.

This chain uses TRBV10-3 with TRBJ2-7; tentative D call: TRBD2 (6 bases). This CDR3 has 13 amino acids. CDR1 is ENHRY and CDR2 is SYGVKD in the germline V gene. Trimming cost V 6 bases and J 0 bases, with 9 bases left between them. The DNA for the CDR3 is TGTGCCATCAGCCGGGGGAGCTCCTACGAGCAGTACTTC. Its protein is CAISRGSSYEQYF.

The V gene is TRBV5-4, the J gene TRBJ2-7, with TRBD2 matching over 11 bases. The CDR3 extends over 15 amino acids. Germline V gene data show CDR1 as SGHNT and CDR2 as YYREEE (reference sequence). V shed 3 bases, J shed 5 bases, and the junction held 7 bases outside the gene matches. The DNA of the CDR3 is TGTGCCAGCAGCTCGCCGACTAGCGGGAACGACGAGCAGTACTTC. It yields the protein CASSSPTSGNDEQYF.

In its sample, this clonotype was seen a few times. The V gene is TRBV12-3 or TRBV12-4, the J gene TRBJ2-3, with 8 bases matching TRBD2. The CDR3 is 13 residues long. Unmatched junction bases numbered 8, after V lost 10 bases and J lost 5 bases. CDR3 protein: CATKREWVDTQYF. Written as DNA, the CDR3 is TGTGCCACCAAGCGGGAGTGGGTAGATACGCAGTATTTT.

The chain is built from TRBV10-3 and TRBJ2-3; D may correspond to TRBD1 or TRBD2 (5 bases each). With 0 bases removed from V and 6 bases from J, the gap between germline ends came to 13 bases. The CDR3 has 15 amino acids. Germline values: CDR1 ENHRY, CDR2 SYGVKD. The CDR3, as DNA: TGTGCCATCAGTGAGTCACGGGGCGGCAGGGATACGCAGTATTTT. It codes for CAISESRGGRDTQYF.

The table lists this clonotype with a few counts. The chain links TRBV2 to TRBJ1-5; D remains unclear. CDR3 size: 14 residues. The V end was cut by 3 bases, the J end by 4 bases, with 10 bases between. Germline V gene sequence: CDR1 SNHLY, CDR2 FYNNEI. The CDR3 sequence is CASSDSAANQPQHF. In DNA form, the CDR3 reads TGTGCCAGCAGTGATTCGGCAGCTAATCAGCCCCAGCATTTT.